These 11 T cell receptor beta chains share one sample of origin, sequenced in a study of blood T cell repertoires in COVID-19 (dated by TCRdb to 2020 to 2021). Library preparation employed the immunoSEQ multiplex PCR assay. TCRdb retrieved this table from immuneACCESS and kept in-frame rearrangements only. Not all clones are present; in checked studies, unresolved V genes account for under half, and no reason is known for the remainder. A total of 350,000 or so clones appear in this sample, roughly 84% of them only once. The ten top clones hold 0.9% to 1.2% of the sample. Sequenced material: PBMCs or T cells enriched from blood (not recorded which). The source is a woman between 25 and 40 years old who had recovered from COVID-19.

This clone was recorded only once. V usage is TRBV21-1 and J usage is TRBJ2-7; the D segment call TRBD2 is taken from the table without a DNA check. TRBV21-1 is tagged as a pseudogene. The CDR3 length is 17 residues. CDR3 region: CASNPPSLGGPSYEQYF. For the CDR3, the DNA is TGTGCCAGCAACCCGCCTTCACTCGGGGGGCCTTCCTACGAGCAGTACTTC.

The gene calls are TRBV29-1 and TRBJ1-2; 9 bases align to TRBD1. CDR3 length: 13 residues. J was trimmed by 8 bases and V by 6 bases; bases with no gene match: 10. Germline lookup yields CDR1 SQVTM and CDR2 ANQGSEA. The CDR3 loop reads CSVPDRTGEGYTF. In DNA form, the CDR3 reads TGCAGCGTCCCAGACCGGACAGGGGAAGGCTACACCTTC.

The chain joins TRBV25-1 to TRBJ2-5; 8 positions agree with TRBD2. V shed 5 bases, J shed 1 base, and the junction held 6 bases outside the gene matches. CDR3 length: 15 residues. In germline, CDR1 is MGHDK, CDR2 SYGVNS. CDR3 in amino acids: CASSRPAGGQETQYF. The CDR3 DNA reads as TGTGCCAGCAGTCGACCCGCGGGGGGCCAAGAGACCCAGTACTTC.

This clone was counted between two and nine times. V and J are TRBV6-5 and TRBJ2-7, with 7 bases that match TRBD1. This CDR3 has 13 residues. Germline V gene data show CDR1 as MNHEY and CDR2 as SVGAGI. V shed 6 bases and J 3 bases; nucleotides not matched to a gene: 5. The CDR3 DNA follows: TGTGCCAGCAGGGAGACAGGGTTCTACGAGCAGTACTTC. Amino acid sequence: CASRETGFYEQYF.

This clone was detected only once. The chain links TRBV2 to TRBJ1-6; D unresolved. From germline, CDR1 is SNHLY and CDR2 FYNNEI. The CDR3 covers 15 residues. V was shortened by 8 bases and J by 2 bases, with 13 bases between the two germline ends. The CDR3 sequence is CASGAGVTYNSPLHF. Here the CDR3 DNA reads TGTGCCAGCGGCGCGGGAGTTACCTATAATTCACCCCTCCACTTT.

V and J are TRBV19 and TRBJ1-1; 9 bases map to TRBD1. This CDR3 contains 14 residues. Germline values: CDR1 LNHDA, CDR2 SQIVND (reference sequence). V shed 6 bases and J 5 bases; nucleotides not matched to a gene: 7. The CDR3, as DNA: TGTGCCAGTAGCCGCCGGGACAGGGTTACTGAAGCTTTCTTT. It translates to CASSRRDRVTEAFF.

This clone was detected once. The rearrangement links TRBV2 to TRBJ2-6, with 8 bases identical to TRBD2. The ends lost 9 bases at V and 0 bases at J; junction bases unmatched: 4. The CDR3 is 15 amino acids. CDR1 SNHLY and CDR2 FYNNEI come from the germline V gene. The CDR3 is CASTGGGSGANVLTF. CDR3 DNA sequence: TGTGCCAGTACCGGGGGGGGCTCTGGGGCCAACGTCCTGACTTTC.

The chain joins TRBV14 to TRBJ2-3, with D maybe TRBD1 (5 bases). V was clipped by 3 bases and J by 6 bases, with 13 bases between them. From germline, CDR1 is SGHDN and CDR2 FVKESK. The CDR3 has 14 amino acids. CDR3 loop: CASSHRVPRDTQYF. CDR3 nucleotide sequence: TGTGCCAGCAGCCACAGGGTACCGCGGGATACGCAGTATTTT.

This sequence joins TRBV6-5 and TRBJ2-5; D is possibly TRBD1 (6 bases). Trimming left V 5 bases short and J 5 bases short, with 18 bases between. CDR3 length equals 15 residues. CDR1 is MNHEY and CDR2 is SVGAGI in the germline V gene. As DNA, the CDR3 is TGTGCCAGCAGTAAACCGGGACAACGGGCGGAGACCCAGTACTTC. It yields the protein CASSKPGQRAETQYF.

This chain joins TRBV28 and TRBJ1-2; D is possibly TRBD1 (6 bases). Looked up from germline, CDR1 is MDHEN and CDR2 is SYDVKM. Deletions cut 3 bases from V and 3 bases from J, with 20 bases between. This CDR3 spans 17 amino acids. DNA of the CDR3: TGTGCCAGCAGTTTTGTTGGCAGGGGCTTCGGGGACTATGGCTACACCTTC. Translating gives CASSFVGRGFGDYGYTF.

V usage is TRBV5-1 and J usage is TRBJ2-3; 9 positions match TRBD1. Looked up from germline, CDR1 is SGHRS and CDR2 is YFSETQ. This CDR3 contains 16 residues. V lost 7 bases and J lost 4; bases outside the gene matches: 13. CDR3 residues: CASRDRDLYVADTQYF. CDR3 DNA: TGCGCCAGCCGGGACAGGGACCTCTACGTGGCAGATACGCAGTATTTT.